The following is a T cell receptor beta chain sequence with its context. This specimen comes from a study of blood T cell repertoires in COVID-19. Per the authors' pipeline: Using reference gene primer amplification, nucleated cell counts were estimated. Using immunoSEQ multiplex PCR, the repertoire was profiled, and TCRdb retains in-frame clones only, with some absent. D and trimming were read from the DNA, whereas the V and J calls and clone size are those reported in that table. The profile shows about 83,000 clones, around 86% of them singletons. V was cut by 0 bases and J by 4 bases, with 13 bases left in between. The CDR3 length is 15 residues. CDR1 is SGHKS, CDR2 YYEKEE, per germline (reference sequence).

The J gene is TRBJ1-2, the V gene TRBV5-5, with D possibly being TRBD1 (5 bases). The material sequenced was peripheral blood. This receptor was obtained from a man between 45 and 60 years old with active COVID-19. The CDR3 region is CASSLGQGTFYGYTF. CDR3 bases: TGTGCCAGCAGCTTGGGGCAGGGTACGTTCTATGGCTACACCTTC.